This T cell receptor beta chain was retrieved from a study of sequential checkpoint blockade in melanoma. For the study at large: Patients were randomized 1:1 to nivolumab-then-ipilimumab or ipilimumab-then-nivolumab first-line.

As for treatment: randomized to nivolumab then ipilimumab (arm A) or the reverse (arm B). DNA-damaging chemotherapy had not been given to any patient beforehand. From thawed PBMCs, live CD3+CD8+ cells negative for CD19 and CD56 were sorted. TCRdb keeps only in-frame clones here, not all; method: immunoSEQ multiplex PCR. Of some 30,000 clones in the sample, less than 85% were seen once. CDR1 and CDR2 from the germline V gene are PRHDT and FYEKMQ (reference sequence). Losses at the gene ends were 5 bases for V and 4 bases for J; bases not matched to a gene: 5. This CDR3 is 15 amino acids long. The TCR sequence derives from a human donor with melanoma. Sequenced here: CD8+ T cells sorted from blood (inferred from file names), sampled from a patient given nivolumab and ipilimumab in sequence. The rearrangement joins TRBV13 to TRBJ2-1; TRBD1 aligns across 10 bases. The CDR3 reads CASSPLGQGYNEQFF. CDR3 in DNA: TGTGCCAGCAGCCCATTGGGACAGGGGTACAATGAGCAGTTCTTC. The full variable domain, completed using reference TRBV13 and TRBJ2-1, is AAGVIQSPRHLIKEKRETATLKCYPIPRHDTVYWYQQGPGQDPQFLISFYEKMQSDKGSIPDRFSAQQFSDYHSELNMSSLELGDSALYFCASSPLGQGYNEQFFGPGTRLTVL.